This TCR beta chain comes out of a study of T cells in Graves' hyperthyroidism and ophthalmopathy (dated by TCRdb to about 2019). For context, the study as a whole: Peripheral blood samples were taken at initial diagnosis, before any treatment was given. To identify distinguishing TCR V-J signatures, a discovery cohort of about 100 patients was used, comprising some 45 with Graves' ophthalmopathy and around 60 with stable Graves' hyperthyroidism. Whether ophthalmopathy could be predicted prospectively was tested in an independent validation cohort made up of 18 to 20 hyperthyroidism patients plus 17 patients who later progressed to ophthalmopathy. The 100 or so discovery patients were divided at random into training and test sets in a 7:3 ratio. In addition, the study compared T-cell repertoires in thyroid tissue and in blood from several Graves' hyperthyroidism patients. Following sampling, methimazole starting at 30 mg daily was given to hyperthyroidism patients, and high-dose intravenous methylprednisolone was given to ophthalmopathy patients. According to the paper, TCR Vbeta CDR3 sequencing was carried out on over 130 peripheral blood samples, which came from under 50 ophthalmopathy, 75 to 80 hyperthyroidism and approximately 17 progressor patients. The research as a whole found: Most expanded thyroid clonotypes (frequency above 0.001) were also detected in blood, a finding suggesting that blood repertoires may reflect thyroid immune responses. A model built on a 13 V-J signature distinguished ophthalmopathy from stable hyperthyroidism, reaching roughly 88% sensitivity and 81.08% specificity in cross-validation and 80%/75% in testing. In validation, the model predicted progression to ophthalmopathy with 55% to 71% sensitivity and around 72% specificity, a median of roughly seven months before onset. Sample size was not statistically predetermined, and investigators were not blinded to group allocation.

A patient counted as having stable Graves' hyperthyroidism if no progression to ophthalmopathy occurred over 18 months of follow-up. The hyperthyroidism patients were between 18 and 65 years old and newly diagnosed, with a disease duration of less than 2 months. The study excluded patients with uncontrolled infections, other autoimmune diseases, pregnancy or lactation. Diagnoses relied on clinical symptoms, serum thyroxine and TRAb, thyroid ultrasound and orbital computed tomography. Ficoll-Paque density gradient centrifugation was used to isolate PBMCs from 8.5 to 10 ml of fresh peripheral blood. Trizol reagent was used to extract total RNA, and RNA quality was then checked on an Agilent 2100 Bioanalyzer. The CDR3, cysteine through phenylalanine, is 13 amino acids long. Kept here is only the CDR3 DNA, which spans 39 bases and is read in frame from base 1. The germline V gene provides CDR1 MDHEN and CDR2 SYDVKM.

A note on this clonotype: What antigen it recognizes has not been identified. One end of the junction fails to match germline, which may point to a read error.

The TCR beta CDR3 regions were amplified from RNA transcripts. For the first round of RT-PCR on the TCR CDR3, the HTBI primer set was used together with the Qiagen OneStep RT-PCR kit. The libraries were constructed in a second round of multiplex PCR and then size-selected and purified. Libraries were sequenced paired-end with 100 bp reads on an Illumina HiSeq2000. The study's own analysis went as follows. SOAPnuke was used to process the raw data, throwing out any read that contained adapters or uncalled bases, had a mean Phred below 15, or lacked an exact constant-primer or identifier match. COPE v1.2.5 was used to merge high-quality paired reads, and clonotypes were defined as unique nucleotide sequences. MiTCR v1.1 was used to align the clonotypes against IMGT TRBV, TRBD and TRBJ reference segments. Analysis was restricted to V-J combinations with a frequency above 0.0001, which covered 99% to 99.2% of repertoires. A TCS score was defined as the ratio between F50 (clonal expansion) and ExV (chaos), using BLOSUM62-based TCRdist between CDR3 peptides within each V-J. Welch's t-statistics and random forest reduced several hundred V-J features to fewer than 15, which were used in a naive Bayes classifier (R e1071). The public reads were reprocessed in TCRdb via fastp at Q25 and MiXCR, keeping in-frame beta chains. Rows with a matching CDR3 protein are joined into one entry that keeps the most common DNA and genes. For this entry, the V and J calls and clone size follow TCRdb and not the study's own pipeline. A total of 340,000 or so distinct CDR3 sequences appear in this sample, about 20% of them only once. The ten largest clones add up to around 47% of the sample.

This sequence uses TRBV28 and TRBJ2-2; no D gene call is confident. The TCR sequence derives from a woman aged 45-60 years with Graves' hyperthyroidism. Sequencing used blood. For the CDR3, the sequence is CATSGPGTGELFF. The nucleotide sequence reads as follows: TGTGCCACCAGTGGGCCCGGCACCGGGGAGCTGTTTTTT.